The 28 T cell receptor beta chains below all came from one sample that was sequenced in a study of shared clonotypes between healthy human individuals. CD45RO-negative cells were positively selected for CCR7, leaving out terminally differentiated effector memory CD45RA+ cells. The protocol was immunoSEQ multiplex PCR, while the TCRdb copy is restricted to in-frame clones and leaves out a portion. The sample carries about 2.1 million clones, just over 90% recorded once. Sequencing was done on a sample of naive CD8+ T cells from PBMCs. Source of these receptors: a young man in good health. Some clones in this sample may be carry-over from other donors' samples.

The gene calls are TRBV28 and TRBJ1-2; weak D call: TRBD1 (6 bases). V was cut by 7 bases and J by 3 bases, with 21 bases left in between. The CDR3 has 16 amino acids. The germline CDR1 and CDR2 sequences are MDHEN and SYDVKM. This CDR3 is CASKTVSTGFYYGYTF. Here the CDR3 DNA reads TGTGCCAGCAAAACTGTATCAACAGGGTTCTACTATGGCTACACCTTC.

V and J are TRBV19 and TRBJ1-2; TRBD1 might be the D (6 bases). The CDR3 is made up of 19 amino acids. Germline-derived CDR1 and CDR2 are LNHDA and SQIVND (reference sequence). With 1 base removed from V and 1 base from J, the gap between germline ends came to 22 bases. This CDR3 reads CASSIATPSGQGSNYGYTF. The CDR3 DNA reads as TGTGCCAGTAGTATAGCAACCCCCTCTGGGCAGGGGAGTAACTATGGCTACACCTTC.

This clone appeared a single time. The sample has other DNA sequences that encode this CDR3 too. The chain has TRBV28 and TRBJ1-5; D possibly corresponds to TRBD1 (6 bases). Between the trimmed V and J ends, which lost 5 bases and 4 bases, there was a span of 12 bases. The germline gives CDR1 MDHEN, CDR2 SYDVKM. The CDR3 covers 14 residues. CDR3 amino acids: CASSPDRRNQPQHF. As DNA, the CDR3 is TGTGCCAGCAGTCCGGACAGACGGAATCAGCCCCAGCATTTT.

This clone was seen a single time. The V call is TRBV1, the J call TRBJ2-1; the table's D call, TRBD1, was not checked against the DNA. TRBV1 is assigned pseudogene status. The length of the CDR3 is 16 residues. The CDR3 loop is CTSSQDGTGAYNEQFF. In DNA form, the CDR3 reads TGCACCAGCAGCCAAGATGGGACAGGGGCCTACAATGAGCAGTTCTTC.

The chain couples TRBV5-1 to TRBJ1-1; TRBD1 matches 9 bases. V shed 0 bases and J 6 bases; nucleotides not matched to a gene: 3. CDR3 size: 14 residues. Germline V lookup: CDR1 SGHRS, CDR2 YFSETQ. CDR3 in amino acids: CASSLVGTGSEAFF. CDR3 DNA: TGCGCCAGCAGCTTGGTGGGGACAGGGTCTGAAGCTTTCTTT.

This chain connects TRBV27 to TRBJ2-2; no clear D gene. Germline lookup yields CDR1 MNHEY and CDR2 SMNVEV (reference sequence). The CDR3 has 14 amino acids. Deletions cut 6 bases from V and 6 bases from J, with 14 bases between. CDR3 region: CASRTHLSAGELFF. In DNA, the CDR3 is TGTGCCAGCAGAACCCACTTGTCAGCCGGGGAGCTGTTTTTT.

This clone was seen once. The chain employs TRBV28 and TRBJ1-3; no reliable D call. Trimming cost V 2 bases and J 0 bases, with 8 bases left between them. The CDR3 loop spans 15 amino acids. The germline V gene has CDR1 MDHEN and CDR2 SYDVKM. The CDR3 sequence is CASSLTKSSGNTIYF. CDR3 sequence (DNA): TGTGCCAGCAGTTTAACTAAAAGCTCTGGAAACACCATATATTTT.

The J gene is TRBJ2-7, the V gene TRBV5-8; the D is unclear. Trimming stripped 2 bases from V and 1 base from J, with 13 bases between. The CDR3 has 15 amino acids. The germline V gene encodes CDR1 SGHTS and CDR2 YDEGEE. The CDR3 region has the DNA TGTGCCAGCAGCTTACTTTTCGGGTCGTCCTACGAGCAGTACTTC. This codes for CASSLLFGSSYEQYF.

This rearrangement joins TRBV10-3 to TRBJ2-7; 8 bases fit TRBD1. The trim removed 3 bases at V and 4 bases at J, leaving 2 bases unmatched. The CDR3 is made up of 13 amino acids. Looked up from germline, CDR1 is ENHRY and CDR2 is SYGVKD. The CDR3 coding sequence is TGTGCCATCAGTGACAGGGGGCAATACGAGCAGTACTTC. This sequence encodes CAISDRGQYEQYF.

V and J are TRBV28 and TRBJ1-2; D is uncertain. Trimming left V 6 bases short and J 2 bases short, with 10 bases between. Germline-derived CDR1 and CDR2 are MDHEN and SYDVKM. The CDR3 sequence is 13 residues long. This CDR3 reads CASRKRSNYGYTF. For the CDR3, the DNA is TGTGCCAGCAGAAAGAGATCCAACTATGGCTACACCTTC.

The rearrangement uses TRBV6-6 and TRBJ2-7; no reliable D call. Germline CDR1 and CDR2: MNHNY and SVGAGI (reference sequence). V lost 4 bases and J 2 bases, leaving 12 bases between the germline ends. This CDR3 contains 14 residues. The CDR3 nucleotides are TGTGCCAGCAGTTCCAACCGCTCCCCCTACGAGCAGTACTTC. Translation gives CASSSNRSPYEQYF.

The rearrangement links TRBV27 to TRBJ2-1; D ambiguous. This CDR3 comprises 13 residues. The germline V gene encodes CDR1 MNHEY and CDR2 SMNVEV (reference sequence). The germline V and J ends were trimmed by 4 bases and 5 bases, with 9 bases remaining between them. For the CDR3, the DNA is TGTGCCAGCAGTTCCCAGGAAGACAATGAGCAGTTCTTC. This codes for CASSSQEDNEQFF.

The chain has TRBV28 and TRBJ1-4, with D maybe TRBD1 (5 bases). With 5 bases removed from V and 2 bases from J, the gap between germline ends came to 27 bases. CDR1 is MDHEN, CDR2 SYDVKM, per germline. The CDR3 totals 20 residues. The CDR3 coding sequence is TGTGCCAGCAGTCCGCGTAGACAGTCCTCCTTTTCGGGTACTAATGAAAAACTGTTTTTT. Translated: CASSPRRQSSFSGTNEKLFF. Together with reference TRBV28 and TRBJ1-4, the CDR3 gives the full variable domain: DVKVTQSSRYLVKRTGEKVFLECVQDMDHENMFWYRQDPGLGLRLIYFSYDVKMKEKGDIPEGYSVSREKKERFSLILESASTNQTSMYLCASSPRRQSSFSGTNEKLFFGSGTQLSVL.

The chain carries TRBV6-5 and TRBJ2-3, with D maybe TRBD1 (6 bases). CDR1 MNHEY and CDR2 SVGAGI come from the germline V gene. The CDR3 consists of 14 residues. The germline V and J ends were trimmed by 9 bases and 6 bases, with 19 bases remaining between them. CDR3: CASDTRPRGDTQYF. The CDR3 region has the DNA TGTGCCAGTGATACACGTCCGAGGGGGGATACGCAGTATTTT.

V is TRBV19 and J is TRBJ1-4; D possibly corresponds to TRBD1 (6 bases). The V and J ends lost 1 base and 12 bases respectively, with 9 bases between them. The CDR3 length is 12 residues. Germline V lookup: CDR1 LNHDA, CDR2 SQIVND (reference sequence). The CDR3 DNA reads TGTGCCAGTAGTATAGGGGACACTGAACTGTTTTTT. This sequence encodes CASSIGDTELFF.

The gene calls are TRBV11-3 and TRBJ2-7, with 7 bases aligning to TRBD2. With V trimmed by 4 bases and J by 3 bases, 9 bases remained unmatched. CDR1 is SGHNT, CDR2 YENEEA, per germline. The CDR3 totals 15 residues. The CDR3 region is CASSSWTRLRYEQYF. CDR3 DNA sequence: TGTGCCAGCAGCTCTTGGACTAGGCTGCGCTACGAGCAGTACTTC.

The chain links TRBV13 to TRBJ1-1; weak D call: TRBD1 (5 bases). The CDR3 runs to 13 residues. The V and J ends lost 3 bases and 0 bases respectively, with 5 bases between them. CDR1 and CDR2 (germline): PRHDT, FYEKMQ (reference sequence). The DNA of the CDR3 is TGTGCCAGCAGCTTGGACATGAACACTGAAGCTTTCTTT. Residues: CASSLDMNTEAFF.

The chain uses TRBV4-2 and TRBJ2-3; 9 bases fit TRBD2. V lost 2 bases to trimming and J lost 5 bases; unmatched junction nucleotides: 8. This CDR3 has 16 amino acids. Germline CDR1 reads LGHNA; CDR2 reads YNFKEQ. CDR3 DNA sequence: TGTGCCAGCAGCCAACCGGGACTAGCCCTCGGAGATACGCAGTATTTT. Translating it yields CASSQPGLALGDTQYF.

DNA for the CDR3: TGCGCCAGCAGCTCAACAGGGGTGCAGCCCCAGCATTTT. Protein sequence: CASSSTGVQPQHF. The rearrangement uses TRBV5-1 and TRBJ1-5; the match to TRBD1 covers 7 bases. The CDR3 has 13 amino acids. V lost 3 bases, J lost 7 bases, and 4 bases stayed unmatched. CDR1 is SGHRS and CDR2 is YFSETQ in the germline V gene.

The V gene is TRBV25-1, the J gene TRBJ1-2; a possible D gene is TRBD1 (6 bases). V was cut by 1 base and J by 3 bases, with 12 bases left in between. The CDR3 is made up of 15 amino acids. In germline, CDR1 is MGHDK, CDR2 SYGVNS. CDR3 protein: CASSEWGGADYGYTF. As DNA, the CDR3 is TGTGCCAGCAGTGAATGGGGGGGCGCGGACTATGGCTACACCTTC.

The DNA for the CDR3 is TGTGCCAGCAGTCTAGCGGGAGCATGGGGATACGAGCAGTACTTC. Translated: CASSLAGAWGYEQYF. This rearrangement joins TRBV7-8 to TRBJ2-7; TRBD2 matches at 10 bases. Germline V gives CDR1 SGHVS, CDR2 FQNEAQ. Trimming removed 6 bases from V and 4 bases from J; junction bases left unmatched: 9. The CDR3 runs to 15 residues.

Regarding this clone: The sample contains more than one DNA sequence encoding this CDR3. This chain uses TRBV11-3 with TRBJ2-2, with D hard to call. The V end lost 6 bases, the J end lost 5 bases, and 4 bases lay between the germline ends. The germline CDR1 and CDR2 sequences are SGHNT and YENEEA. The CDR3 has 11 amino acids. The CDR3 DNA is TGTGCCAGCAGTGGAACCGGGGAGCTGTTTTTT. Its protein product is CASSGTGELFF.

This clone was detected only a few times. The chain uses TRBV7-6 and TRBJ2-2; D possibly corresponds to TRBD1 (5 bases). The V end lost 0 bases, the J end lost 0 bases, and 5 bases lay between the germline ends. Germline V gene lookup returns CDR1 SGHVS and CDR2 FNYEAQ. The CDR3 extends over 15 amino acids. The DNA of the CDR3 is TGTGCCAGCAGCTTAGCAGGGGCGAACACCGGGGAGCTGTTTTTT. This sequence encodes CASSLAGANTGELFF.

This clone showed up just a few times. The J gene is TRBJ2-3, the V gene TRBV27, with D hard to call. In germline, CDR1 is MNHEY, CDR2 SMNVEV (reference sequence). The CDR3 covers 16 residues. The ends were cut back, 6 bases at V and 3 bases at J, with 19 bases in the middle. The CDR3 is CASSSRTFLGTDTQYF. The CDR3 DNA is TGTGCCAGCAGCTCCCGGACCTTCTTGGGAACAGATACGCAGTATTTT.

The chain recombines TRBV4-1 with TRBJ2-7; D gene uncertain. Per the germline V gene, CDR1 is MGHRA and CDR2 is YSYEKL. There are 15 residues in the CDR3. V lost 0 bases, J lost 2 bases, and 11 bases lay in between. This chain's CDR3 is CASSQDPATPYEQYF. The DNA for the CDR3 is TGCGCCAGCAGCCAAGATCCGGCGACCCCCTACGAGCAGTACTTC.

The V gene is TRBV30, the J gene TRBJ1-4; tentative D call: TRBD1 (5 bases). Per the germline V gene, CDR1 is GTSNPN and CDR2 is SVGIG (reference sequence). CDR3 length: 14 amino acids. V was trimmed by 3 bases and J by 7 bases, leaving 15 bases between them. DNA for the CDR3: TGTGCCTGGAGCGGGGGGGATAGCGGTGAAAAACTGTTTTTT. It yields the protein CAWSGGDSGEKLFF.

J is TRBJ2-5 and V is TRBV2; D is uncertain. Deletions cut 6 bases from V and 2 bases from J, with 7 bases between. CDR3 length: 12 residues. Germline assignment: CDR1 SNHLY and CDR2 FYNNEI. The CDR3 spells CASRDHQETQYF. CDR3 nucleotide sequence: TGTGCCAGCAGGGACCATCAAGAGACCCAGTACTTC.

This clone was seen a few times. The chain joins TRBV19 to TRBJ1-1; TRBD1 is a possible D gene (5 bases). Germline V gene sequence: CDR1 LNHDA, CDR2 SQIVND (reference sequence). V was clipped by 6 bases and J by 9 bases, with 14 bases between them. The CDR3 is made up of 12 amino acids. CDR3 amino acids: CASSRPGWKAFF. The CDR3 DNA sequence: TGTGCCAGTAGCAGGCCAGGGTGGAAAGCTTTCTTT.